A selection of T cell receptor beta chains follows, all from one sample in a study of blood T cell repertoires in COVID-19. Clones were read by immunoSEQ multiplex PCR, and TCRdb kept only the in-frame ones, dropping some. The sample has a few hundred thousand clones, 85% seen once. Sequencing was carried out using peripheral blood. The source of these receptors is a human donor in a cohort sampled during active COVID-19. The CDR3 runs from the conserved cysteine through the conserved F or W. Each record gives: V gene, clone size, J gene, D gene, CDR3 DNA, CDR3 protein. The D gene is left open where the match is weak. Only part of the rows carry a size: once, few, many, or a class if the clone is expanded.

TRBV12-3/TRBV12-4	once	TRBJ1-2	NA	TGTGCCAGCAGTAGAACAGGAAACTATGGCTACACCTTC	CASSRTGNYGYTF
TRBV3-1/TRBV3-2	NA	TRBJ2-2	NA	TGTGCCAGCAGCCAAGATAACAGGGCGACGAGCACCGGGGAGCTGTTTTTT	CASSQDNRATSTGELFF
TRBV19	NA	TRBJ2-2	TRBD2	TGTGCCAGTAAATCGTACGGGGGGAGCACCGGGGAGCTGTTTTTT	CASKSYGGSTGELFF
TRBV27	NA	TRBJ2-2	TRBD1	TGTGCCAGCAGTCAAGACAGGGGTGGGAACACCGGGGAGCTGTTTTTT	CASSQDRGGNTGELFF
TRBV6-2/TRBV6-3	few	TRBJ2-7	NA	TGTGCCAGCAGTTTAGGGAGTTACGAGCAGTACTTC	CASSLGSYEQYF
TRBV19	NA	TRBJ2-1	NA	TGTGCCAGTAGTATAGATCCGACGGGGGTATACAATGAGCAGTTCTTC	CASSIDPTGVYNEQFF
TRBV4-1	NA	TRBJ1-6	NA	TGCGCCAGCAGCCTCCTAATCGGCAGGGGAGTAGGTTCACCCCTCCACTTT	CASSLLIGRGVGSPLHF
TRBV5-8	NA	TRBJ2-2	NA	TGTGCCAGCAGCATGGGGCGGCCCCTGAACACCGGGGAGCTGTTTTTT	CASSMGRPLNTGELFF
TRBV24-1	few	TRBJ2-7	TRBD2	TGTGCCACCAGTGCCGCGGGGGGATCCTACGAGCAGTACTTC	CATSAAGGSYEQYF
TRBV7-8	NA	TRBJ2-2	NA	TGTGCCAGCAGCTTAGTTACTACCGGGGAGCTGTTTTTT	CASSLVTTGELFF
TRBV11-2	NA	TRBJ2-7	TRBD1	TGTGCCAGCAGCTTACAGGGGGCAGGGGAGCAGTACTTC	CASSLQGAGEQYF
TRBV4-1	NA	TRBJ2-7	NA	TGCGCCAGCAGCCAAGCCACAGGGCCCTACGAGCAGTACTTC	CASSQATGPYEQYF
TRBV18	NA	TRBJ2-1	TRBD2	TGTGCCAGCTTCCGGACTAGCGGGGGGGACAATGAGCAGTTCTTC	CASFRTSGGDNEQFF
TRBV7-8	NA	TRBJ2-7	NA	TGTGCCAGCAGCTCAGACAGGTCCCCCTACGAGCAGTACTTC	CASSSDRSPYEQYF
TRBV7-9	NA	TRBJ1-3	NA	TGTGCCAGCAGCCCCGGTGCAAACACCATATATTTT	CASSPGANTIYF
TRBV12-3/TRBV12-4	NA	TRBJ2-1	NA	TGTGCCAGCAGTACATACAATGAGCAGTTCTTC	CASSTYNEQFF
TRBV3-1/TRBV3-2	NA	TRBJ2-7	TRBD1	TGTGCCAGCAGCCTAACAGGGGGCGCCGAGCAGTACTTC	CASSLTGGAEQYF
TRBV6-5	NA	TRBJ1-5	NA	TGTGCCAGCAGTTACTCCGGAGGGGTTAACCAGCCCCAGCATTTT	CASSYSGGVNQPQHF
TRBV5-1	NA	TRBJ2-3	TRBD2	TGCGCCAGCTCCCCTAGCGGGGTCCCAGATACGCAGTATTTT	CASSPSGVPDTQYF
TRBV6-1	once	TRBJ1-5	TRBD1	TGTGCCAGCAGTGACGACCGGTGGGGCAGGGGGCTTGAGGGCAATCAGCCCCAGCATTTT	CASSDDRWGRGLEGNQPQHF
TRBV3-1/TRBV3-2	NA	TRBJ1-1	NA	TGTGCCAGCAGCCAAGTTGGACGGGGTTGGAACACTGAAGCTTTCTTT	CASSQVGRGWNTEAFF
TRBV30	NA	TRBJ1-2	NA	TGTGCCTGGATGCGGGGCGGTGGCTATGGCTACACCTTC	CAWMRGGGYGYTF
TRBV2	NA	TRBJ2-1	NA	TGTGCCAGCAGTCCTAGTTATGAGCAGTTCTTC	CASSPSYEQFF
TRBV4-2	NA	TRBJ2-3	TRBD2	TGTGCCAGCAGCCGTCCACTAGCGGGGGGTTACAGCACAGATACGCAGTATTTT	CASSRPLAGGYSTDTQYF
TRBV18	few	TRBJ2-5	TRBD1	TGTGCCAGCTCACTCCGACAGGGAGACTACCAGTACTTC	CASSLRQGDYQYF
TRBV6-5	NA	TRBJ2-7	NA	TGTGCCAGCATGCGGGGGCCTAAGTACGAGCAGTACTTC	CASMRGPKYEQYF
TRBV24-1	NA	TRBJ1-5	NA	TGTGCCACCAGTGTTGGGACAAAGGGTGTCTTTGAGCCCCAGCATTTT	CATSVGTKGVFEPQHF
TRBV4-1	NA	TRBJ1-4	NA	TGCGCCAGCAGCCAAGATCCCCACGGGGAGGATGAAAAACTGTTTTTT	CASSQDPHGEDEKLFF
TRBV7-8	NA	TRBJ2-5	TRBD2	TGTGCCAGCAGCTTAGGGGGACTACCCCCTAAAGAGACCCAGTACTTC	CASSLGGLPPKETQYF
TRBV4-2	NA	TRBJ1-2	NA	TGTGCCAGCAGCCCTACCGACAGTCCAAGAGGTAGCTATGGCTACACCTTC	CASSPTDSPRGSYGYTF
TRBV27	NA	TRBJ2-3	NA	TGTGCCAGCAGTTTTCTGACTAGCACAGATACGCAGTATTTT	CASSFLTSTDTQYF
TRBV7-3	NA	TRBJ2-7	TRBD1	TGTGCCAGCAGCCTAGGACAGGGCTTTACCTACGAGCAGTACTTC	CASSLGQGFTYEQYF
TRBV4-2	NA	TRBJ2-7	NA	TGTGCCAGCAGCCTTAACTCCTACGAGCAGTACTTC	CASSLNSYEQYF
TRBV5-1	NA	TRBJ1-1	TRBD1	TGCGCCAGCAGCGGGGACAGGGTGGGTAAAACTGAAGCTTTCTTT	CASSGDRVGKTEAFF
TRBV21-1	once	TRBJ1-3	NA	TGTGCCAGATGCAGGGGCAGGGGGCCGTTTAAAGACACCATATATTTT	CARCRGRGPFKDTIYF
TRBV30	NA	TRBJ1-2	NA	TGTGCCTGGAGTGAGGGGGGGAGTTGGGGCTATGGCTACACCTTC	CAWSEGGSWGYGYTF
TRBV19	few	TRBJ2-1	NA	TGTGCCAGTAGTATAGATGGACCCAGGGGCAATGAGCAGTTCTTC	CASSIDGPRGNEQFF
TRBV4-1	NA	TRBJ1-1	NA	TGCGCCAGCAGCCAGAGGACAGTTGGTGAAGCTTTCTTT	CASSQRTVGEAFF
TRBV5-6	few	TRBJ2-7	TRBD1	TGTGCCAGCAGCCCCATGAGACAGGGGATAGCCTACGAGCAGTACTTC	CASSPMRQGIAYEQYF
TRBV6-5	NA	TRBJ1-1	NA	TGTGCCAGCAGCACCGGGACGGAGGGGACTGAAGCTTTCTTT	CASSTGTEGTEAFF
TRBV27	NA	TRBJ1-2	TRBD1	TGTGCCAGCTCCGGGACAGGGACTAACTATGGCTACACCTTC	CASSGTGTNYGYTF
TRBV30	NA	TRBJ1-3	TRBD1	TGTGCCTGGAGTGTAGCGCGGACAGGGGGCAGTGGAAACACCATATATTTT	CAWSVARTGGSGNTIYF
TRBV25-1	NA	TRBJ1-1	TRBD1	TGTGCCAGCAGTGGGGGACAGGGAGGATCTGAAGCTTTCTTT	CASSGGQGGSEAFF
TRBV4-1	NA	TRBJ2-6	NA	TGCGCCAGCCGTACCTCGGGGTCCCTGCCCAACGTCCTGACTTTC	CASRTSGSLPNVLTF
TRBV7-2	NA	TRBJ1-1	NA	TGTGCCAGCAGCTTATATAGGGCGGGCACTGAAGCTTTCTTT	CASSLYRAGTEAFF
TRBV4-2	once	TRBJ2-2	TRBD2	TGTGCCAGCAGCCAAGATTGGCCTAGCGGGGGGGCGGCCGGGGAGCTGTTTTTT	CASSQDWPSGGAAGELFF
TRBV6-5	NA	TRBJ1-2	NA	TGTGCCAGCAGGTCGGGTAACTATGGCTACACCTTC	CASRSGNYGYTF
TRBV5-6	NA	TRBJ1-2	NA	TGTGCCAGCACCTGGACGTACACAGGCGGCTACACCTTC	CASTWTYTGGYTF
TRBV6-5	NA	TRBJ1-1	NA	TGTGCCAGCAGTTACAGGGGGACCCCTGAAGCTTTCTTT	CASSYRGTPEAFF
TRBV10-3	NA	TRBJ1-1	NA	TGTGCCATCAGTGAGTCGAAATTAAAGGGGGATCTGACTGAAGCTTTCTTT	CAISESKLKGDLTEAFF
TRBV29-1	NA	TRBJ1-3	NA	TGCAGCGGGCTACAGGGAAACACCATATATTTT	CSGLQGNTIYF
TRBV7-9	NA	TRBJ2-1	NA	TGTGCCAGCAGCGGCGGCCCCCACAATGAGCAGTTCTTC	CASSGGPHNEQFF
TRBV21-1	NA	TRBJ2-7	NA	TGTGCCAGCAGCAAATGGACTGGGACAGGGGCCGGCTACGAGCAGTACTTC	CASSKWTGTGAGYEQYF
TRBV11-2	NA	TRBJ2-3	TRBD2	TGTGCCAGCAGCTTAGATGGGGCGGGGGGCACAGATACGCAGTATTTT	CASSLDGAGGTDTQYF
TRBV27	NA	TRBJ2-2	NA	TGTGCCAGCAGTAAACAAGGGGCAAGGATAGTCGGGGAGCTGTTTTTT	CASSKQGARIVGELFF